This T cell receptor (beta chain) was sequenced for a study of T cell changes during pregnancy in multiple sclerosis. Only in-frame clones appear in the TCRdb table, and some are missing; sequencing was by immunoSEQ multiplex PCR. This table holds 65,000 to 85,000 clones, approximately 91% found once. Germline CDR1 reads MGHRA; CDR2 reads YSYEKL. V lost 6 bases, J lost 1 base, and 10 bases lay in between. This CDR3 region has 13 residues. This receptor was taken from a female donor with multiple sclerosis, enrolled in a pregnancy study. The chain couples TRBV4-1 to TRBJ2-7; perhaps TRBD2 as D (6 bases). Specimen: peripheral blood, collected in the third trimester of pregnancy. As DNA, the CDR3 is TGCGCCAGCAGTTATAGCGGATCCTACGAGCAGTACTTC. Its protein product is CASSYSGSYEQYF.